The sequence of this T cell receptor (beta chain) was determined in a study of cytomegalovirus exposure and HLA in healthy donors. Looking at the study overall: The platform used for the roughly 130 validation repertoires matched that of the roughly 670 first-cohort repertoires, a later analysis reported. Study findings and constraints: Subsequent analysis showed first-cohort TCR clusters tending to co-occur in more than 95 validation repertoires.

A word on this clone: Its antigen remains unknown.

Assay used: immunoSEQ multiplex PCR; TCRdb lists only in-frame clones, some missing. Here the sample spans tens of thousands of clones, about 94% being singletons. The V gene's germline CDR1 is MDHEN and CDR2 SYDVKM. The CDR3 is 16 amino acids. V dropped 6 bases and J dropped 2 bases, with 16 bases sitting between them. What was sequenced was PBMCs. This chain connects TRBV28 to TRBJ2-2; no definite D call. This clonotype was sampled from a man aged 18 to 30 in good health and CMV-seropositive. The CDR3 here is CASSPYGLSNTGELFF. CDR3 coding DNA: TGTGCCAGCAGCCCGTACGGGTTGTCAAACACCGGGGAGCTGTTTTTT.